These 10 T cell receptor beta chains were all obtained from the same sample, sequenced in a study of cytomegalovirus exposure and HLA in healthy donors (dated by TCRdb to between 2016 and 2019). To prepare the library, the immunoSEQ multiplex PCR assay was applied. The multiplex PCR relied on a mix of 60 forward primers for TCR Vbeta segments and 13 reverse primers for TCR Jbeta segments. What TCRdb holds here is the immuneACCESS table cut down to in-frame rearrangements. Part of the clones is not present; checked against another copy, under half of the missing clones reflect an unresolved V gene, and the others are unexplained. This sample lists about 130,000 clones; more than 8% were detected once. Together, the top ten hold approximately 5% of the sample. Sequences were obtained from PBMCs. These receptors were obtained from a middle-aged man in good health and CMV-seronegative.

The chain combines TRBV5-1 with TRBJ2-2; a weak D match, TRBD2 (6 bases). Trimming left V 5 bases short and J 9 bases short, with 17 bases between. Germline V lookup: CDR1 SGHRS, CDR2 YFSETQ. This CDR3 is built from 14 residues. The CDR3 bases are TGCGCCAGCAGTTCGACTAGTGGGTCCAGGGAGCTGTTTTTT. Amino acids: CASSSTSGSRELFF.

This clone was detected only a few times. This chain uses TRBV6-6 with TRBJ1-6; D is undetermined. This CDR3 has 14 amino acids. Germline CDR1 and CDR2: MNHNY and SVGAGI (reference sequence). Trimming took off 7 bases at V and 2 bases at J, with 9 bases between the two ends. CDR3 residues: CASTVGPYNSPLHF. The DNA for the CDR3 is TGTGCCAGCACCGTGGGCCCCTATAATTCACCCCTCCACTTT.

CDR3 DNA: TGTGCCAGTACACTTAGCGTTAGCACAGATACGCAGTATTTT. Encoded protein: CASTLSVSTDTQYF. This chain uses TRBV6-1 with TRBJ2-3, with D maybe TRBD2 (5 bases). This CDR3 region has 14 residues. V was shortened by 9 bases and J by 0 bases, with 13 bases between the two germline ends. Germline-derived CDR1 and CDR2 are MNHNS and SASEGT.

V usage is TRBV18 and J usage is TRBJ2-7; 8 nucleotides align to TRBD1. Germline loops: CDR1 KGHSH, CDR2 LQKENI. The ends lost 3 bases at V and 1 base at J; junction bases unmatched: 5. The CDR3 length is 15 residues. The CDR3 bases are TGTGCCAGCTCACCCGGGACAGGTGCTTCCTACGAGCAGTACTTC. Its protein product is CASSPGTGASYEQYF.

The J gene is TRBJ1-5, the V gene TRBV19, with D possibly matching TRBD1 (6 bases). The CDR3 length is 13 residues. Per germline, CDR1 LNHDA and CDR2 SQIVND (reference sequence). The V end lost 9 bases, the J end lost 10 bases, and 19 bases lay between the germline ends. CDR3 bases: TGTGCCAGCACCAGGACAGAAGGGTCCCCCCAGCATTTT. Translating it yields CASTRTEGSPQHF.

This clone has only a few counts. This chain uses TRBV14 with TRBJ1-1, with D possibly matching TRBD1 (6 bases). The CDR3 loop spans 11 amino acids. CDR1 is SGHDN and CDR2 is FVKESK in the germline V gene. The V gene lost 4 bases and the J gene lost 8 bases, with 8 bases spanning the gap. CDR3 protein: CASSRGGEAFF. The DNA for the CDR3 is TGTGCCAGCAGCCGCGGGGGCGAAGCTTTCTTT.

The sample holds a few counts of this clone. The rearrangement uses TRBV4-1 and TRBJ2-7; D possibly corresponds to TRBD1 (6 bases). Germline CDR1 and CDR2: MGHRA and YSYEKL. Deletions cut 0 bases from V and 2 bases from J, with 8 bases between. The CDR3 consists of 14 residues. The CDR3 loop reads CASSQEGQPYEQYF. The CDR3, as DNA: TGCGCCAGCAGCCAAGAAGGACAGCCCTACGAGCAGTACTTC.

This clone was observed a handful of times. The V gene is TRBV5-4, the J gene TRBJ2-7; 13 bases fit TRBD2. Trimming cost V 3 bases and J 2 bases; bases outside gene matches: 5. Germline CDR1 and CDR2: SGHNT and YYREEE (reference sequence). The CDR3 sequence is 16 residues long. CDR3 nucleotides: TGTGCCAGCAGCTCTCGGACTAGCGGGGGAACCTACGAGCAGTACTTC. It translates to CASSSRTSGGTYEQYF.

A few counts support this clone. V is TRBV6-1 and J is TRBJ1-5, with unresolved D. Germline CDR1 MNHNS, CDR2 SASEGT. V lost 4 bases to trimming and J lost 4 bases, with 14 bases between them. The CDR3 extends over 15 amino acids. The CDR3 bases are TGTGCCAGCAGTGGTAGACAAGTCTCTAATCAGCCCCAGCATTTT. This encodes CASSGRQVSNQPQHF.

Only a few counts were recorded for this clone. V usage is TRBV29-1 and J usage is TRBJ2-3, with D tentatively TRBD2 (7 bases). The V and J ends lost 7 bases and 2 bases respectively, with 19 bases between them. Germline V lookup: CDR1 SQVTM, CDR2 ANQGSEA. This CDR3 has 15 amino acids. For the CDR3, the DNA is TGCAGCGCCCTTTTAAGGGGGGGGTACACAGATACGCAGTATTTT. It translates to CSALLRGGYTDTQYF.